Below, one T cell receptor (beta chain) is given with its context. This clonotype was picked up a small number of times. Its antigen is still unknown. No base-level quality is on record; no much larger clone is a single base apart. TCR cDNA was made using 5'RACE template switching, a step that added a universal primer site and unique molecular identifiers. cDNA synthesis was primed from both the TCR alpha and TCR beta constant segments. Libraries were amplified in two PCR steps, with sample barcodes and sequencing adapters added in the second step. Sequencing of the libraries was done on either Illumina HiSeq 2500 (2x100 bp) or NovaSeq (2x150 bp). The paper's processing steps were these. MIGEC was used to demultiplex reads and collapse the reads into UMI consensus sequences, and MiXCR was used for V(D)J alignment. Clonotypes responding to the vaccine were identified with edgeR on replicate PBMC samples, with the criteria of FDR below 0.01 and a log2 fold change above 5 up to day 15. Bulk clonotypes were assigned CD4 or CD8 identity according to which sequenced CD4 or CD8 repertoire held them at higher abundance. In-frame beta chains were kept once TCRdb had trimmed the public reads at Q25 with fastp and called clones with MiXCR. Every distinct CDR3 protein forms one entry, paired with its most common genes and DNA. It is TCRdb's table, rather than the study itself, that gives the V and J calls and clone size. The sample contains 450,000 to 550,000 distinct CDR3 sequences, roughly a fifth of them found a single time. The biggest ten clones account for approximately 14% of the sample.

The treatment or condition tag for this specimen amounts to: live attenuated yellow fever vaccine strain. At each blood-draw timepoint, two biological replicates of bulk PBMCs were obtained. PBMCs were isolated from peripheral blood using a standard Ficoll-Paque protocol. TriZol was used to extract RNA from bulk PBMCs, from CD4 and CD8 fractions, and from dextramer-positive and dextramer-negative fractions. This record comes from a study of T cells after yellow fever vaccination (dated by TCRdb to between 2017 and 2020). Regarding the study in general: The SMART-Seq v4 Ultra Low Input RNA kit was used to prepare libraries from fractions with low cell numbers. The cohort comprised two healthy male donors, one aged 18 to 30 and one aged 30 to 40 years. Blood samples were taken at several timepoints before and after primary and secondary immunization, and bulk PBMC replicates and cell subsets were isolated. To follow T-cell clones before and after both primary and booster YFV17D yellow fever vaccination, bulk TCR alpha and beta repertoires underwent longitudinal sequencing. Overall study outcomes, separate from this receptor: Most clones expanded after primary vaccination were re-detected after the booster (just under 97% of CD4 and 88% of CD8), suggesting broad memory maintenance. Computational filtering was required because FACS-sorted repertoires could contain abundant contaminating clonotypes from the bulk population. Because only two donors were included in the study, the extent to which the findings can be generalized is limited. A small fraction of clonotypes appeared in both the CD4 and CD8 compartments, likely as a result of convergent recombination. Compared with the primary T-cell response, the secondary T-cell response was faster but weaker, reaching its peak on day 5 rather than on day 15.

CDR1 and CDR2, looked up from the germline V gene (reference sequence), are SEHNR and FQNEAQ. The CDR3 runs 12 residues from the cysteine to the phenylalanine. The read is trimmed to its CDR3 DNA, 36 bases read in frame from base 1. The trim is 2 bases for V and 10 bases for J, with a gap of 9 bases between the germline ends. This TCR was recovered from a man aged 25-45 years who received the YFV17D yellow fever vaccine. The chain is encoded by TRBV7-9 joined to TRBJ2-1; the D gene lacks a confident call. The starting material was PBMCs, obtained 15 days after the yellow fever booster vaccination. This receptor has the CDR3 CASSLSPSEQFF. Here is the DNA: TGTGCCAGCAGCTTATCTCCATCCGAGCAGTTCTTC.